The 10 T cell receptor beta chains below were found in one sample sequenced in a study of patients and donors after allogeneic stem cell transplantation. MiXCR was run by TCRdb on the RT-PCR reads, yielding one entry per CDR3 protein. In the table there are about a million distinct CDR3 sequences, about 20% of which are singletons. Sequenced: blood, either unsorted or a sorted T cell fraction (not recorded which). The receptor set was obtained from a human donor who was either an allogeneic HSCT recipient or a stem cell or donor lymphocyte infusion donor (not recorded which). It is not recorded whose cells these are; they may come from a transplant donor.

This chain connects TRBV5-1 to TRBJ2-1, with TRBD2 identical over 13 bases. CDR3 length equals 17 residues. V lost 2 bases to trimming and J lost 6 bases; unmatched junction nucleotides: 8. From germline, CDR1 is SGHRS and CDR2 YFSETQ. In nucleotides, the CDR3 is TGCGCCAGCAGCTTTTACCCCACTAGCGGGAGGGGCAATGAGCAGTTCTTC. It codes for CASSFYPTSGRGNEQFF.

This clonotype was recorded at least ten times. The rearrangement links TRBV12-3 or TRBV12-4 to TRBJ1-5; TRBD1 matches 7 bases. Losses at the gene ends were 1 base for V and 4 bases for J; bases not matched to a gene: 4. The CDR3 length is 15 residues. In nucleotides, the CDR3 is TGTGCCAGCAGTTTAGAGACAGGGAATAATCAGCCCCAGCATTTT. Residues: CASSLETGNNQPQHF.

This clonotype was detected only a few times. V gene TRBV20-1 combines with J gene TRBJ2-7; D possibly matches TRBD1 or TRBD2 (6 bases each). Trimming cost V 0 bases and J 4 bases, with 16 bases left between them. CDR1 is DFQATT, CDR2 SNEGSKA, per germline (reference sequence). The CDR3 contains 15 residues. CDR3 loop: CSARDRPGAPYEQYF. CDR3 nucleotide sequence: TGCAGTGCTAGAGATCGGCCGGGGGCTCCATACGAGCAGTACTTC.

In this sample, this clonotype turned up many times. The genes are TRBV12-3 or TRBV12-4 and TRBJ2-1; 11 bases agree with TRBD2. The trim removed 5 bases at V and 7 bases at J, leaving 10 bases unmatched. This CDR3 is 16 amino acids long. CDR3 region: CASSPLVTSGNNEQFF. CDR3 DNA: TGTGCCAGCAGTCCCCTCGTGACTAGCGGGAATAATGAGCAGTTCTTC.

The rearrangement links TRBV6-1 to TRBJ2-2, with no clear D. Germline-derived CDR1 and CDR2 are MNHNS and SASEGT. CDR3 size: 12 residues. Trimming shortened V by 6 bases and J by 5 bases, and 7 bases separated the two germline ends. CDR3 in amino acids: CASRTWTGELFF. CDR3 nucleotides: TGTGCCAGCAGGACCTGGACCGGGGAGCTGTTTTTT.

This clonotype came up a few times. The chain joins TRBV5-6 to TRBJ1-2; D unresolved. The germline gives CDR1 SGHDT, CDR2 YYEEEE. CDR3 length equals 15 residues. V shed 5 bases and J shed 0 bases, with 14 bases lying between them. The CDR3, as DNA: TGTGCCAGCAGACCACTCGACGGAACTAACTATGGCTACACCTTC. This gives the protein CASRPLDGTNYGYTF.

This clonotype came up a few times. The chain uses TRBV20-1 and TRBJ2-4, with 12 positions matching TRBD1. This CDR3 has 17 amino acids. The germline gives CDR1 DFQATT, CDR2 SNEGSKA (reference sequence). V was clipped by 3 bases and J by 3 bases; unmatched bases: 9. CDR3 sequence (DNA): TGCAGTGCTAGTGGGGGACAGGGGGCGTCGGGCAAAAACATTCAGTACTTC. Its protein is CSASGGQGASGKNIQYF.

V is TRBV29-1 and J is TRBJ1-2; D remains unclear. Deletions cut 4 bases from V and 1 base from J, with 10 bases between. Germline CDR1 is SQVTM and CDR2 is ANQGSEA. The CDR3 consists of 13 residues. The DNA of the CDR3 is TGCAGCGTTGGGAGGGATAATAACTATGGCTACACCTTC. Translated: CSVGRDNNYGYTF.

This clonotype has only a few counts. This could be a read error, since a much larger clone is one nucleotide away. V usage is TRBV5-5 and J usage is TRBJ2-1; 13 bases line up with TRBD2. Looked up from germline, CDR1 is SGHKS and CDR2 is YYEKEE (reference sequence). J gave up 5 bases and V 2 bases, and 1 base lay outside the gene matches. The CDR3 runs 15 residues. The CDR3 DNA follows: TGTGCCAGCAGCTTCGGACTAGCGGGAGACAATGAGCAGTTCTTC. Protein: CASSFGLAGDNEQFF.

V usage is TRBV21-1 and J usage is TRBJ2-1; the table's D call of TRBD1 was not tested on the DNA. TRBV21-1 is annotated as a pseudogene. The CDR3 runs to 16 residues. The CDR3 reads CASSPRWPGVYNEQFF. The CDR3 DNA reads as TGTGCCAGCAGCCCCCGTTGGCCAGGGGTTTACAATGAGCAGTTCTTC.